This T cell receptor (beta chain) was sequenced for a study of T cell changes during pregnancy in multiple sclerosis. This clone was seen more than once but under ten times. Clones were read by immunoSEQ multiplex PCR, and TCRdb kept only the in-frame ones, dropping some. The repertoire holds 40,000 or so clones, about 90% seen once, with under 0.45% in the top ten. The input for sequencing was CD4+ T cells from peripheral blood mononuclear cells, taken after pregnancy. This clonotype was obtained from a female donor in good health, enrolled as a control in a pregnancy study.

CDR3 DNA sequence: TGCAGCGTTGCCGGACAACCCGTCGCTGAAGCTTTCTTT. Translated, it gives CSVAGQPVAEAFF. V and J are TRBV29-1 and TRBJ1-1; tentatively, D is TRBD1 (5 bases). The CDR3 has 13 residues. Germline V lookup: CDR1 SQVTM, CDR2 ANQGSEA. V was shortened by 4 bases and J by 6 bases, with 15 bases between the two germline ends. The full variable domain, its missing parts supplied by reference TRBV29-1 and TRBJ1-1, is SAVISQKPSRDICQRGTSLTIQCQVDSQVTMMFWYRQQPGQSLTLIATANQGSEATYESGFVIDKFPISRPNLTFSTLTVSNMSPEDSSIYLCSVAGQPVAEAFFGQGTRLTVV.